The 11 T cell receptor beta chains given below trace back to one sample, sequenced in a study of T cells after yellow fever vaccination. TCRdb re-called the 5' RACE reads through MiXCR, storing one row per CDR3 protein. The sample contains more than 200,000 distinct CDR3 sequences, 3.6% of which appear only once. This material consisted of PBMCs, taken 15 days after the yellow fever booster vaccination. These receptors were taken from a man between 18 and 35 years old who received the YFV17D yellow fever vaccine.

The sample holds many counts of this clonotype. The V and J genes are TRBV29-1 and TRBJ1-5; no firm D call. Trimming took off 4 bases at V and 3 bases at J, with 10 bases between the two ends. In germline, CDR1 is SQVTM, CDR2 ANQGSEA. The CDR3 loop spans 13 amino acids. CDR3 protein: CSVGKEYNQPQHF. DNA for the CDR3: TGCAGCGTTGGGAAGGAGTACAATCAGCCCCAGCATTTT.

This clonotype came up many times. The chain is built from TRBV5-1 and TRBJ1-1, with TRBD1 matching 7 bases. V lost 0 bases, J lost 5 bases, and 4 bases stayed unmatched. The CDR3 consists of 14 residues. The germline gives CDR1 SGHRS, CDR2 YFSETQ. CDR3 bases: TGCGCCAGCAGCTTGGCCCCAGGGGGGACTGAAGCTTTCTTT. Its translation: CASSLAPGGTEAFF. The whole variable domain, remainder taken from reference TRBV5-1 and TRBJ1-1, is KAGVTQTPRYLIKTRGQQVTLSCSPISGHRSVSWYQQTPGQGLQFLFEYFSETQRNKGNFPGRFSGRQFSNSRSEMNVSTLELGDSALYLCASSLAPGGTEAFFGQGTRLTVV.

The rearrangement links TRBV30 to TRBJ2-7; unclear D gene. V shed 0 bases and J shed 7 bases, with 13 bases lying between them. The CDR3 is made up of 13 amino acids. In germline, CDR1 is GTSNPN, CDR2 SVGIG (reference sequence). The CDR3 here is CAWSVSLGSEQYF. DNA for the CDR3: TGTGCCTGGAGTGTAAGTCTGGGGTCGGAGCAGTACTTC. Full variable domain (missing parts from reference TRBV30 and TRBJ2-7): SQTIHQWPATLVQPVGSPLSLECTVEGTSNPNLYWYRQAAGRGLQLLFYSVGIGQISSEVPQNLSASRPQDRQFILSSKKLLLSDSGFYLCAWSVSLGSEQYFGPGTRLTVT.

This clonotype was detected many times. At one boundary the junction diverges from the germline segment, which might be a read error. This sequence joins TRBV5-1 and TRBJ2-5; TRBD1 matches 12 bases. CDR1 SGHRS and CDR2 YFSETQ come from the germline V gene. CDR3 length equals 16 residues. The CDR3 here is CASTLRGQGAQETQYF. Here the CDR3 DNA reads TGCGCCAGCACCTTGCGGGGACAGGGGGCTCAAGAGACCCAGTACTTC. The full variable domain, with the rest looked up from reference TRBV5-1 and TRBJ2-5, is KAGVTQTPRYLIKTRGQQVTLSCSPISGHRSVSWYQQTPGQGLQFLFEYFSETQRNKGNFPGRFSGRQFSNSRSEMNVSTLELGDSALYLCASTLRGQGAQETQYFGPGTRLLVL.

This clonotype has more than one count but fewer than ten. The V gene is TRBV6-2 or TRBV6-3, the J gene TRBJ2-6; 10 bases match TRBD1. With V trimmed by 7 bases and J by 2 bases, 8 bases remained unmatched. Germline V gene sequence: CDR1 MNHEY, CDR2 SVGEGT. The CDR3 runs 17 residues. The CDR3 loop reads CASKNGGTGAGANVLTF. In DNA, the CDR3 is TGTGCCAGCAAGAACGGGGGGACAGGGGCTGGGGCCAACGTCCTGACTTTC.

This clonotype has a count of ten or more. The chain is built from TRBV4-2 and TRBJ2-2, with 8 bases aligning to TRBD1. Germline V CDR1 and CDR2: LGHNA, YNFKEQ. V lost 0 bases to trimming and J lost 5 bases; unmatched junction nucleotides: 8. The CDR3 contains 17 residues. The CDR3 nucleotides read TGTGCCAGCAGCCAAGAGTGGAGCAGGGGGCGAACCGGGGAGCTGTTTTTT. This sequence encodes CASSQEWSRGRTGELFF.

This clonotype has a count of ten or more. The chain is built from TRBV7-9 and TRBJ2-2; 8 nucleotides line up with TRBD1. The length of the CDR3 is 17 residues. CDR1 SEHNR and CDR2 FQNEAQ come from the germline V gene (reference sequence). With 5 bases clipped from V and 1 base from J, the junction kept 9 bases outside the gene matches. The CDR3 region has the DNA TGTGCCAGCAGCCCCCCCGGGACAGGCCGGAACACCGGGGAGCTGTTTTTT. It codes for CASSPPGTGRNTGELFF.

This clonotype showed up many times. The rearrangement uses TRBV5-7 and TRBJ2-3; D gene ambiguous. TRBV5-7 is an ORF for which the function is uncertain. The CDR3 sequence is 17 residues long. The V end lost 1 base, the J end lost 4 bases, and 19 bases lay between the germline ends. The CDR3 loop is CASSLRACFYWSDTQYF. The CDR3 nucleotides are TGTGCCAGCAGCTTGAGGGCGTGTTTTTATTGGTCAGATACGCAGTATTTT.

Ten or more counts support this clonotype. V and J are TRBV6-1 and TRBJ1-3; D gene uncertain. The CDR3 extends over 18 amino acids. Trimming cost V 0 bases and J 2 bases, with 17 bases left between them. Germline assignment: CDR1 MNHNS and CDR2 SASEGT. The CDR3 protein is CASSEASGRVRPGNTIYF. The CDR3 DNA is TGTGCCAGCAGTGAAGCTTCGGGTAGGGTTCGCCCTGGAAACACCATATATTTT.

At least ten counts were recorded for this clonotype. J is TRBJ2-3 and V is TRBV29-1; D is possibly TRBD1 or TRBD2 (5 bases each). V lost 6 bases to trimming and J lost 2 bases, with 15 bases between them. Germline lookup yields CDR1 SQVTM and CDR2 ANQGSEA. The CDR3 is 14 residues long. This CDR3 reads CSVRILGVTDTQYF. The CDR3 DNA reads TGCAGCGTACGCATCCTGGGGGTCACAGATACGCAGTATTTT.

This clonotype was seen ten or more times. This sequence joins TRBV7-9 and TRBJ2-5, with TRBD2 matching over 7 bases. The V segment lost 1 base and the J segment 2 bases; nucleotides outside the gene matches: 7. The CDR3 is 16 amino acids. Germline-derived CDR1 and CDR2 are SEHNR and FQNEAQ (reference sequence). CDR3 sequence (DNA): TGTGCCAGCAGCTTAGTTGCTTGGGAGGGGCAAGAGACCCAGTACTTC. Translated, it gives CASSLVAWEGQETQYF.